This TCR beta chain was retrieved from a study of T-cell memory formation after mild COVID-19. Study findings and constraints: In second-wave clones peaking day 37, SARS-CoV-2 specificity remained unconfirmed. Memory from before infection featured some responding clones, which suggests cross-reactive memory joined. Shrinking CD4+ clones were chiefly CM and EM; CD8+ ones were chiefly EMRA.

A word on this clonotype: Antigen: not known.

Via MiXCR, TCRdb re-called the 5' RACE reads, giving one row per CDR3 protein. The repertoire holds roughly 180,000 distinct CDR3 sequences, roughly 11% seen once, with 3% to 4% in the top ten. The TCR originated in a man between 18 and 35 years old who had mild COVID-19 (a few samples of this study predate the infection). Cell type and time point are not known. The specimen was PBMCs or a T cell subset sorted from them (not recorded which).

The CDR3 here is CAISESILGNQPQHF. CDR3 DNA: TGTGCCATCAGTGAGTCGATTCTGGGCAATCAGCCCCAGCATTTT. The gene calls are TRBV10-3 and TRBJ1-5; D is unresolved. Per the germline V gene, CDR1 is ENHRY and CDR2 is SYGVKD. The CDR3 spans 15 residues. With 0 bases removed from V and 2 bases from J, the gap between germline ends came to 8 bases.